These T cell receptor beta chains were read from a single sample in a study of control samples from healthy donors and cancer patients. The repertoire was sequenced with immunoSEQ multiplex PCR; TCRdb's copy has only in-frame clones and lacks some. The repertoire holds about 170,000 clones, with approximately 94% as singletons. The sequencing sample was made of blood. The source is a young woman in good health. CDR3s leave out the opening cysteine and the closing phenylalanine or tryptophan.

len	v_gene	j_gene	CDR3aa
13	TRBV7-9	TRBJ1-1	ASSLMFLGDTEAF
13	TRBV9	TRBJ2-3	ASSVGQTDTDTQY
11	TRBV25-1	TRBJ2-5	ASSTGGRETQY
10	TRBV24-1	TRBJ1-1	ATSDGPDRAL
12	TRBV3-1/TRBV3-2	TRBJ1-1	ASRISGGVTEAF
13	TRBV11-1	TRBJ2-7	ASSIRDRATYEQY
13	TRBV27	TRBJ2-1	ASTPNRGSYNEQF
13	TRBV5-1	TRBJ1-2	ASSQRTGLSYGYT
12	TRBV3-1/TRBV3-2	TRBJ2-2	ASSQGRNTGELF
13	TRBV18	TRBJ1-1	ASSSRQPPNTEAF
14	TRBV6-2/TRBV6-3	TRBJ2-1	ASSYPRGPLYNEQF
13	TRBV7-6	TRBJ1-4	ASRRTGGPNEKLF
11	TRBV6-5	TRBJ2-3	ASNRGRTDTQY
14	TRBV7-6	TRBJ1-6	ASSPVSQGKGSPLH
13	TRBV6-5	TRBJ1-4	ASRPDRATNEKLF
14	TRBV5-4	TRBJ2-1	ASSRRGGGNYNEQF
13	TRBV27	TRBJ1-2	ASSLGRIGVYGYT
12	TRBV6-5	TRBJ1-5	ASSGGTSNQPQH
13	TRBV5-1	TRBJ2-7	ASSRAEGLSYEQY
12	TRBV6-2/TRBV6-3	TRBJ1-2	ASSRDFRNYGYT
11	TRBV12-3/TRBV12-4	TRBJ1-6	ASISSYNSPLH
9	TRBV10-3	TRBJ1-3	AIRAESTIY
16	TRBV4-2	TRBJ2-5	ASSQGTSGRILRETQY
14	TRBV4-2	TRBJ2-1	ASSQLPSDPYNEQF
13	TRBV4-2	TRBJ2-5	ASRGTSGIQETQY
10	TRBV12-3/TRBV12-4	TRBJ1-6	ASRLRNSPLH
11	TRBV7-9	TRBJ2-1	ASSLVYGGEQF
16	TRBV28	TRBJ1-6	ASSSQGRKSSYNSPLH